This T cell receptor beta chain was observed in a study of prognosis after radiotherapy for stage I lung cancer. Study-level background: From April 2018 through early 2019, patients with stage I non-small cell lung cancer were enrolled. Roughly 12 patients' tumors were adenocarcinoma, and more than five patients' tumors were squamous cell carcinoma. Study-wide results and limits: Stereotactic body radiation therapy was followed by a fall in unique TCR clone counts, with a median of roughly 10,000 versus 7,000.

Two rounds of multiplex PCR amplified TCR beta CDR3 from genomic DNA. Amplification during the initial PCR round employed primers specific to each TRBV and TRBJ gene. TCRdb re-called the multiplex PCR reads through MiXCR, storing one row per CDR3 protein. The table lists about 31,000 distinct CDR3 sequences, 25% to 40% of them singletons. Every patient was node-negative on CT and PET/CT and lacked prior chemotherapy, radiotherapy or other malignancies. In its sample, this clonotype was seen many times. Its specificity is not known. This TCR was sampled from a donor over 45 with non-small cell lung cancer. The sample was PBMCs, taken before or after stereotactic body radiation therapy (not recorded which).

DNA of the CDR3: TGTGCCAGCAGCCAAGATATCCCCTACGAGCAGTACTTC. Amino acid sequence: CASSQDIPYEQYF. V usage is TRBV4-2 and J usage is TRBJ2-7; no reliable D call. Trimming removed 0 bases at V and 2 bases at J, with 5 bases between. Looked up from germline, CDR1 is LGHNA and CDR2 is YNFKEQ. This CDR3 comprises 13 residues.